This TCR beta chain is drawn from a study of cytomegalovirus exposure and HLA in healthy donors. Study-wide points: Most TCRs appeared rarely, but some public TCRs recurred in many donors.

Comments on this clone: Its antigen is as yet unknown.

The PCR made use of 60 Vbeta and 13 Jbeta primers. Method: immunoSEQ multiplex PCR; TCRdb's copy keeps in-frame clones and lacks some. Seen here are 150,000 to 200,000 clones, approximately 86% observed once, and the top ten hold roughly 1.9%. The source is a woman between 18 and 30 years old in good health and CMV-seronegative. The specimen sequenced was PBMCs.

CDR3 in amino acids: CASRSQGIYTDTQYF. The CDR3 DNA reads TGTGCCAGCAGGTCCCAGGGAATTTACACAGATACGCAGTATTTT. The V and J genes are TRBV6-5 and TRBJ2-3; TRBD1 might be the D (5 bases). Germline loops: CDR1 MNHEY, CDR2 SVGAGI. With 6 bases removed from V and 2 bases from J, the gap between germline ends came to 15 bases. The CDR3 is made up of 15 amino acids.